This TCR beta chain was captured in a study of cytomegalovirus exposure and HLA in healthy donors. Study-level results: It has been reported that TCR beta sequences accurately predicted the HLA-A and HLA-B alleles of most subjects. Beyond CMV serostatus, there was no information to go on about immune exposure.

Use of 60 Vbeta and 13 Jbeta primers characterized the PCR. The table came from immunoSEQ multiplex PCR; TCRdb's copy has only in-frame clones and leaves some out. The top ten hold 0.7% to 0.95% of the sample, which has about 190,000 clones, roughly four fifths seen once. The CDR3 contains 12 residues. Deletions cut 0 bases from V and 4 bases from J, with 4 bases between. Per the germline V gene, CDR1 is SGHDN and CDR2 is FVKESK. Notes on this clone: Its matching antigen is unknown.

This clonotype originated in a woman between 18 and 29 years old in good health and CMV-seronegative. The rearrangement uses TRBV14 and TRBJ2-7; D remains unclear. The sample consisted of PBMCs. The CDR3 DNA reads TGTGCCAGCAGCCAAGACGCGTACGAGCAGTACTTC. Amino acid sequence: CASSQDAYEQYF.